This is a list of T cell receptor beta chains from one sample in a study of radiotherapy plus CTLA-4 blockade in lung cancer. Profiling relied on immunoSEQ multiplex PCR, and the TCRdb table lists in-frame clones only, not all of them. The sample carries over 85,000 clones, approximately 74% recorded once. The material was peripheral blood, obtained from a patient treated with radiotherapy plus ipilimumab. These receptor sequences come from a human donor with non-small cell lung cancer who had a partial response to radiotherapy plus ipilimumab. Some clones in this sample may be carry-over from other donors' samples. CDR3s include the opening cysteine and the closing phenylalanine or tryptophan. A D gene is named only where the DNA matches it firmly. For some rows the clone size is stated as once, few or many, or as a class when expanded; others skip it.

V,size,D,J,DNA,CDR3
TRBV2,few,TRBD2,TRBJ2-7,TGTGCCAGCAGTGACCCTAGCGGGAGGGCCAAGGAGCAGTACTTC,CASSDPSGRAKEQYF
TRBV6-1,-,-,TRBJ1-2,TGTGCCAGCAGTGACCAGCAGCGTCCCCCCTATGGCTACACCTTC,CASSDQQRPPYGYTF
TRBV11-2,-,-,TRBJ1-5,TGTGCCAGCAGCTTAGGAGGGTTTCGTCAGCCCCAGCATTTT,CASSLGGFRQPQHF
TRBV28,-,TRBD1,TRBJ1-5,TGTGCCAGCAGGTTGTCCAGGGGGGCGATGAGCAATCAGCCCCAGCATTTT,CASRLSRGAMSNQPQHF
TRBV19,-,-,TRBJ2-1,TGTGCCAGTAGTCCCCTAGCCTTGATATACAATGAGCAGTTCTTC,CASSPLALIYNEQFF
TRBV20-1,few,-,TRBJ1-1,TGCAGTGCTTTACGGACAGTTGAAGCTTTCTTT,CSALRTVEAFF
TRBV28,-,TRBD1,TRBJ1-1,TGTGCCAGCAGTTCCCCGACAGGGATGGCTTTCTTT,CASSSPTGMAFF
TRBV28,once,-,TRBJ1-1,TGTGCCAGCAGGACCACGAGCGGGGGACCCGGGATGGCTTTCTTT,CASRTTSGGPGMAFF
TRBV10-2,-,-,TRBJ2-1,TGCGCCAGCATATCGGGAGCGACGGGGAACAATGAGCAGTTCTTC,CASISGATGNNEQFF
TRBV2,-,-,TRBJ1-4,TGTGCCAGCAGTTGGTTTAGCACAACTAATGAAAAACTGTTTTTT,CASSWFSTTNEKLFF
TRBV28,-,-,TRBJ2-7,TGTGCCAGCAGTCTATATCCATTGGGGACTGGCTCCTACGAGCAGTACTTC,CASSLYPLGTGSYEQYF
TRBV28,-,-,TRBJ1-2,TGTGCCAGCAGCCAGGCAAACTATGGCTACACCTTC,CASSQANYGYTF
TRBV6-1,-,-,TRBJ1-5,TGTGCCAGCAGTGACTTCGCGTTTAGCAATCAGCCCCAGCATTTT,CASSDFAFSNQPQHF
TRBV5-4,few,TRBD1,TRBJ1-1,TGTGCCAGCAGCCCCAGGGGGCGGTTGAACACTGAAGCTTTCTTT,CASSPRGRLNTEAFF
TRBV7-2,-,TRBD2,TRBJ2-2,TGTGCCAGCAGCTTAGCCTTACTAGCGGTGAACACCGGGGAGCTGTTTTTT,CASSLALLAVNTGELFF
TRBV19,few,-,TRBJ2-1,TGTGCCTCAATACCCCGATCGGGGTTTTACAATGAGCAGTTCTTC,CASIPRSGFYNEQFF
TRBV5-4,-,-,TRBJ1-2,TGTGCCAGCAGCTTGGCCGGGGAAGGGAACTATGGCTACACCTTC,CASSLAGEGNYGYTF
TRBV15,-,-,TRBJ1-4,TGTGCCACCAGCAGAGATGGAGGGCCCGGAGAAAAACTGTTTTTT,CATSRDGGPGEKLFF
TRBV28,few,TRBD2,TRBJ2-1,TGTGCCAGCAGTATAATATCCAAGGGGGGACTAGCGTCCCGCCCCCCTGAGCAGTTCTTC,CASSIISKGGLASRPPEQFF
TRBV29-1,-,TRBD2,TRBJ2-2,TGCAGCGTTCCCGGGACTAGCCCCGGGGAGCTGTTTTTT,CSVPGTSPGELFF
TRBV28,-,-,TRBJ1-3,TGTGCCAGCAGGAAAAGGGGGTTATACCTTTACTCTGGAAACACCATATATTTT,CASRKRGLYLYSGNTIYF
TRBV12-5,-,-,TRBJ2-1,TGTGCTAGTGGTTTGGAGCCGAACGCTGAGCAGTTCTTC,CASGLEPNAEQFF
TRBV18,-,-,TRBJ2-4,TGTGCCAGCTCAGAGTATGGTGGGGGCTCGGCCAAAAACATTCAGTACTTC,CASSEYGGGSAKNIQYF
TRBV10-3,-,-,TRBJ2-5,TGTGCCATCAGCGAGCGAGTGATGACCCAGTACTTC,CAISERVMTQYF